This T cell receptor beta chain was obtained from a study of beta chain features in type 1 diabetes. There are a few counts of this clone. As every portion of the isolated RNA was reverse transcribed, the sequencing read expressed TCRB transcripts. Generated by immunoSEQ multiplex PCR, the TCRdb table keeps only in-frame clones and is missing some. The sample includes about 350,000 clones, about 19% seen only once; the top ten take under 0.05%. The germline V gene has CDR1 SGDLS and CDR2 YYNGEE. V gave up 0 bases and J gave up 8 bases, with 6 bases separating them. The CDR3 spans 12 residues. This chain links TRBV9 with TRBJ2-1; no firm D call. Sequencing was performed on naive CD4+ T cells from blood. The receptor comes from a young woman in good health. The CDR3 DNA follows: TGTGCCAGCAGCGTAGTATCGGATGAGCAGTTCTTC. This translates into CASSVVSDEQFF. Full variable domain (rest looked up from reference TRBV9 and TRBJ2-1): DSGVTQTPKHLITATGQRVTLRCSPRSGDLSVYWYQQSLDQGLQFLIQYYNGEERAKGNILERFSAQQFPDLHSELNLSSLELGDSALYFCASSVVSDEQFFGPGTRLTVL.